The 7 T cell receptor beta chains in this list originate from one sample, sequenced in a study of glioma-infiltrating T cells after dendritic cell vaccination. As to time point: after dendritic cell vaccination, including at tumor progression/relapse. Method: immunoSEQ multiplex PCR; TCRdb's copy keeps in-frame clones and lacks some. In the table there are more than 95,000 clones, 90% of which are singletons. The specimen was blood, collected after dendritic cell vaccination. Source of these receptors: a human donor with glioblastoma.

The rearrangement uses TRBV7-2 and TRBJ1-1; possible D gene TRBD1, 5 bases. Germline-derived CDR1 and CDR2 are SGHTA and FQGNSA. This CDR3 comprises 14 residues. The V end lost 5 bases, the J end lost 0 bases, and 10 bases lay between the germline ends. CDR3 coding DNA: TGTGCCAGCAGCATGGGGGGGATGAACACTGAAGCTTTCTTT. Translation: CASSMGGMNTEAFF.

The V and J genes are TRBV2 and TRBJ2-7; D gene unclear. Germline lookup yields CDR1 SNHLY and CDR2 FYNNEI. The CDR3 sequence is 12 residues long. Trimming shortened V by 6 bases and J by 4 bases, and 10 bases separated the two germline ends. CDR3 region: CASRQAEYEQYF. CDR3 sequence (DNA): TGTGCCAGCAGGCAGGCTGAGTACGAGCAGTACTTC.

This chain links TRBV19 with TRBJ2-6; TRBD1 might be the D (6 bases). The CDR3 is made up of 18 amino acids. Trimming left V 5 bases short and J 0 bases short, with 17 bases between. The germline gives CDR1 LNHDA, CDR2 SQIVND (reference sequence). This CDR3 is CASSGLNRVSSGANVLTF. The CDR3 DNA sequence: TGTGCCAGTAGTGGCCTCAACAGGGTTAGCTCTGGGGCCAACGTCCTGACTTTC.

This chain uses TRBV9 with TRBJ2-2; 7 bases map to TRBD2. From germline, CDR1 is SGDLS and CDR2 YYNGEE. The CDR3 consists of 15 residues. The V and J ends lost 3 bases and 6 bases, in that order; junction bases with no gene match: 8. In DNA form, the CDR3 reads TGTGCCAGCAGCGGCAAAGGGGAGGGTCCCGGGGAGCTGTTTTTT. As protein: CASSGKGEGPGELFF.

The chain uses TRBV27 and TRBJ1-2, with 9 bases matching TRBD1. Germline V CDR1 and CDR2: MNHEY, SMNVEV (reference sequence). This CDR3 comprises 15 residues. The V and J ends lost 5 bases and 2 bases, in that order; junction bases with no gene match: 6. CDR3: CASSATGGANYGYTF. In DNA form, the CDR3 reads TGTGCCAGCAGTGCCACAGGGGGCGCAAACTATGGCTACACCTTC.

This clone was recorded a few times. The V gene is TRBV29-1, the J gene TRBJ2-7, with 10 bases lining up with TRBD1. The CDR3 sequence is 13 residues long. Germline V gives CDR1 SQVTM, CDR2 ANQGSEA. J was trimmed by 3 bases and V by 4 bases; bases with no gene match: 3. The CDR3 protein is CSVGGQGLYEQYF. CDR3 DNA sequence: TGCAGCGTTGGGGGACAGGGGCTCTACGAGCAGTACTTC.

This chain joins TRBV9 and TRBJ2-6, with D maybe TRBD2 (5 bases). Germline values: CDR1 SGDLS, CDR2 YYNGEE. V was trimmed by 0 bases and J by 7 bases, leaving 11 bases between them. This CDR3 is 15 amino acids long. The CDR3 is CASSVAESGANVLTF. The CDR3 nucleotides read TGTGCCAGCAGCGTAGCCGAGAGCGGAGCCAACGTCCTGACTTTC.